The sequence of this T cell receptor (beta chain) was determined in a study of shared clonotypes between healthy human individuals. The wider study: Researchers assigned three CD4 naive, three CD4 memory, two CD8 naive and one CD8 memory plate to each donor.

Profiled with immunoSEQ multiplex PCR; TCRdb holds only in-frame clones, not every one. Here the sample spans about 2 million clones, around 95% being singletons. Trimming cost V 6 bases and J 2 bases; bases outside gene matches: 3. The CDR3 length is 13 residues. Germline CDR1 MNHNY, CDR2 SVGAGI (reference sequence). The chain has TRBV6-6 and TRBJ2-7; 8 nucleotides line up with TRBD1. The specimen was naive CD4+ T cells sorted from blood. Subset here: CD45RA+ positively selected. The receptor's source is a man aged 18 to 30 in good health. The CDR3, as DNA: TGTGCCAGCAGGGGGACAGGCACCTACGAGCAGTACTTC. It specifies CASRGTGTYEQYF.